This entry lists 26 T cell receptor beta chains sequenced from one sample in a study of OX40 agonist ivuxolimab in advanced cancers. Profiled with immunoSEQ multiplex PCR; TCRdb holds only in-frame clones, not every one. This sample has about 79,000 clones, with about 90% found just once. The sequencing used CD4+ or CD8+ T cells sorted from blood, collected in a trial of the OX40 agonist ivuxolimab. The receptors derive from an adult with an advanced solid tumor such as melanoma, head and neck, liver or kidney cancer.

The V call is TRBV6-1, the J call TRBJ1-5; perhaps TRBD1 as D (5 bases). V dropped 7 bases and J dropped 6 bases, with 19 bases sitting between them. Germline V lookup: CDR1 MNHNS, CDR2 SASEGT. The CDR3 is 15 residues long. The DNA of the CDR3 is TGTGCCAGCATCACCGGGACCGGACTCGGTCAGCCCCAGCATTTT. It yields the protein CASITGTGLGQPQHF.

The chain combines TRBV6-1 with TRBJ1-1; TRBD1 matches at 8 bases. Looked up from germline, CDR1 is MNHNS and CDR2 is SASEGT. The CDR3 is 15 amino acids. After removal of 4 bases from V and 1 base from J, the junction contained 5 bases not matched to a gene. The CDR3: CASSANRGANTEAFF. The CDR3 nucleotides are TGTGCCAGCAGTGCTAACAGGGGGGCGAACACTGAAGCTTTCTTT.

The V and J genes are TRBV30 and TRBJ1-5; no definite D call. This CDR3 is 12 amino acids long. Trimming stripped 3 bases from V and 6 bases from J, with 9 bases between. Germline assignment: CDR1 GTSNPN and CDR2 SVGIG (reference sequence). The CDR3 nucleotides are TGTGCCTGGAGCGAGACAAGTCAGCCCCAGCATTTT. Amino acid sequence: CAWSETSQPQHF. Full variable domain (remainder filled in from reference TRBV30 and TRBJ1-5): SQTIHQWPATLVQPVGSPLSLECTVEGTSNPNLYWYRQAAGRGLQLLFYSVGIGQISSEVPQNLSASRPQDRQFILSSKKLLLSDSGFYLCAWSETSQPQHFGDGTRLSIL.

The CDR3 bases are TGTGCCGTCACAGAGGACCCGGGGTTAAGGCCCGGGGAGCTGTTTTTT. As protein: CAVTEDPGLRPGELFF. V is TRBV10-3 and J is TRBJ2-2; maybe TRBD2 (5 bases). Germline V gene lookup returns CDR1 ENHRY and CDR2 SYGVKD. The CDR3 covers 16 residues. The V gene lost 11 bases and the J gene lost 6 bases, with 25 bases spanning the gap.

This chain joins TRBV5-6 and TRBJ1-5; D uncertain. Germline V gives CDR1 SGHDT, CDR2 YYEEEE. The V end lost 0 bases, the J end lost 2 bases, and 6 bases lay between the germline ends. CDR3 length equals 14 residues. For the CDR3, the DNA is TGTGCCAGCAGCTTGGGGGTTGGCAATCAGCCCCAGCATTTT. This translates into CASSLGVGNQPQHF.

In this sample, this clone turned up once. The CDR3 DNA is TGCGCCAGCAGCTTGATGGGCGGGGGCACAGATACGCAGTATTTT. Its protein is CASSLMGGGTDTQYF. This sequence joins TRBV5-1 and TRBJ2-3, with D possibly matching TRBD2 (6 bases). V gave up 1 base and J gave up 1 base, with 10 bases separating them. Germline values: CDR1 SGHRS, CDR2 YFSETQ. The CDR3 has 15 amino acids.

CDR3 sequence: CASSRGRESINEKLFF. The CDR3 DNA follows: TGTGCCAGCAGCCGTGGCCGGGAATCTATTAATGAAAAACTGTTTTTT. The chain is built from TRBV11-2 and TRBJ1-4; D unresolved. Germline CDR1 SGHAT, CDR2 FQNNGV. Trimming pared 5 bases from V and 4 bases from J, leaving 17 bases between. This CDR3 has 16 amino acids. The full variable domain, its missing parts supplied by reference TRBV11-2 and TRBJ1-4, is EAGVAQSPRYKIIEKRQSVAFWCNPISGHATLYWYQQILGQGPKLLIQFQNNGVVDDSQLPKDRFSAERLKGVDSTLKIQPAKLEDSAVYLCASSRGRESINEKLFFGSGTQLSVL.

V usage is TRBV28 and J usage is TRBJ1-2; D might be TRBD1 (5 bases). V was trimmed by 8 bases and J by 6 bases, leaving 13 bases between them. Germline V lookup: CDR1 MDHEN, CDR2 SYDVKM. The CDR3 consists of 12 residues. Here the CDR3 reads CASFTGADGYTF. The CDR3 DNA reads TGTGCCAGCTTTACAGGAGCCGATGGCTACACCTTC.

V usage is TRBV28 and J usage is TRBJ2-1; D tentatively reads TRBD1 or TRBD2 (5 bases each). CDR3 length: 11 amino acids. V was clipped by 8 bases and J by 7 bases, with 9 bases between them. Germline CDR1 MDHEN, CDR2 SYDVKM. This CDR3 reads CASLGENEQFF. The CDR3 nucleotides read TGTGCCAGCCTGGGGGAGAATGAGCAGTTCTTC.

J is TRBJ2-1 and V is TRBV10-1; 9 bases line up with TRBD2. This CDR3 region has 15 residues. Trimming cost V 5 bases and J 4 bases; bases outside gene matches: 6. The germline V gene encodes CDR1 WNHNN and CDR2 SYGVQD (reference sequence). The chain's CDR3 is CASSTRTSEYNEQFF. CDR3 in DNA: TGCGCCAGCAGTACCCGGACTAGCGAGTACAATGAGCAGTTCTTC.

The chain combines TRBV5-1 with TRBJ1-1; D is perhaps TRBD1 (6 bases). Trimming pared 4 bases from V and 2 bases from J, leaving 18 bases between. This CDR3 comprises 16 residues. Per the germline V gene, CDR1 is SGHRS and CDR2 is YFSETQ. CDR3 sequence reads: CASSAREGGGNTEAFF. The DNA of the CDR3 is TGCGCCAGCAGCGCGAGGGAGGGTGGGGGCAACACTGAAGCTTTCTTT.

V usage is TRBV5-1 and J usage is TRBJ1-1; D ambiguous. This CDR3 comprises 13 residues. Germline V gene sequence: CDR1 SGHRS, CDR2 YFSETQ. Trimming removed 0 bases from V and 1 base from J, with 4 bases in between. CDR3 residues: CASSLEANTEAFF. The CDR3 DNA follows: TGCGCCAGCAGCTTGGAGGCGAACACTGAAGCTTTCTTT.

The V call is TRBV10-2, the J call TRBJ1-5; no definite D call. Trimming stripped 1 base from V and 7 bases from J, with 8 bases between. This CDR3 region has 13 residues. CDR1 WSHSY and CDR2 SAAADI come from the germline V gene. The CDR3 region is CASSEFGRQPQHF. Here the CDR3 DNA reads TGCGCCAGCAGTGAGTTTGGGCGGCAGCCCCAGCATTTT.

This sequence joins TRBV6-5 and TRBJ2-5; 7 bases map to TRBD1. The CDR3 extends over 15 amino acids. Germline CDR1 and CDR2: MNHEY and SVGAGI. Trimming removed 0 bases from V and 5 bases from J; junction bases left unmatched: 6. The CDR3 DNA sequence: TGTGCCAGCAGTTACTCAAGGGGGCCTCGGGAGACCCAGTACTTC. The encoded protein is CASSYSRGPRETQYF.

The chain uses TRBV7-9 and TRBJ1-1, with D hard to call. The CDR3 runs 13 residues. Germline CDR1 and CDR2: SEHNR and FQNEAQ (reference sequence). V dropped 5 bases and J dropped 5 bases, with 12 bases sitting between them. The CDR3 protein is CASSPSLGTEAFF. The CDR3 DNA sequence: TGTGCCAGCAGCCCTAGTCTAGGGACTGAAGCTTTCTTT.

The chain employs TRBV6-6 and TRBJ1-1; 10 positions agree with TRBD1. There are 15 residues in the CDR3. With V trimmed by 2 bases and J by 5 bases, 5 bases remained unmatched. Germline loops: CDR1 MNHNY, CDR2 SVGAGI (reference sequence). The CDR3 DNA reads as TGTGCCAGCAGTTACGGGGACAGGGGCCGAACTGAAGCTTTCTTT. As protein: CASSYGDRGRTEAFF.

The CDR3 sequence: CASSRLAEQFF. CDR3 nucleotides: TGTGCCAGCAGCAGACTAGCGGAGCAGTTCTTC. This rearrangement joins TRBV5-4 to TRBJ2-1; 8 bases agree with TRBD2. J gave up 10 bases and V 4 bases, and 1 base lay outside the gene matches. Germline CDR1 reads SGHNT; CDR2 reads YYREEE (reference sequence). This CDR3 has 11 amino acids.

The chain carries TRBV18 and TRBJ1-5, with D unresolved. Between the trimmed V and J ends, which lost 1 base and 0 bases, there was a span of 7 bases. The CDR3 contains 15 residues. Germline CDR1 is KGHSH and CDR2 is LQKENI. The CDR3, as DNA: TGTGCCAGCTCACCACTCGGCAATAGCAATCAGCCCCAGCATTTT. Translating gives CASSPLGNSNQPQHF.

The gene calls are TRBV28 and TRBJ2-2; unclear D gene. Trimming pared 7 bases from V and 0 bases from J, leaving 12 bases between. Germline loops: CDR1 MDHEN, CDR2 SYDVKM. The CDR3 spans 15 residues. The CDR3 nucleotides read TGTGCCAGCATAACCCCTGGACCGAACACCGGGGAGCTGTTTTTT. It encodes CASITPGPNTGELFF.

V is TRBV14 and J is TRBJ2-2; 14 nucleotides agree with TRBD2. In germline, CDR1 is SGHDN, CDR2 FVKESK. V shed 4 bases, J shed 7 bases, and the junction held 8 bases outside the gene matches. There are 17 residues in the CDR3. Here the CDR3 reads CASSRRLAGGPSGELFF. CDR3 coding DNA: TGTGCCAGCAGCCGCCGACTAGCGGGAGGGCCCAGCGGGGAGCTGTTTTTT.

This clone was detected only once. V is TRBV18 and J is TRBJ2-1; maybe TRBD1 (6 bases). Germline V lookup: CDR1 KGHSH, CDR2 LQKENI. The V end lost 5 bases, the J end lost 4 bases, and 9 bases lay between the germline ends. This CDR3 comprises 13 residues. The CDR3 DNA is TGTGCCAGCTCAACTGGGACATACAATGAGCAGTTCTTC. Its protein product is CASSTGTYNEQFF. The full variable domain, with the rest looked up from reference TRBV18 and TRBJ2-1, is NAGVMQNPRHLVRRRGQEARLRCSPMKGHSHVYWYRQLPEEGLKFMVYLQKENIIDESGMPKERFSAEFPKEGPSILRIQQVVRGDSAAYFCASSTGTYNEQFFGPGTRLTVL.

The genes are TRBV10-3 and TRBJ2-1, with 13 bases that match TRBD2. The CDR3 has 16 amino acids. V was clipped by 5 bases and J by 7 bases; unmatched bases: 8. Germline-derived CDR1 and CDR2 are ENHRY and SYGVKD. CDR3 sequence: CAISLGLAGVQNEQFF. Here the CDR3 DNA reads TGTGCCATCAGTCTCGGACTAGCGGGAGTTCAGAATGAGCAGTTCTTC.

This clone has just one count. This chain uses TRBV7-9 with TRBJ2-1, with D uncertain. CDR1 is SEHNR, CDR2 FQNEAQ, per germline (reference sequence). The CDR3 loop spans 19 amino acids. Trimming shortened V by 1 base and J by 1 base, and 20 bases separated the two germline ends. Here the CDR3 DNA reads TGTGCCAGCAGCTTAGGAGTTCGGGCAGGTCGAGAATCCTACAATGAGCAGTTCTTC. Translation gives CASSLGVRAGRESYNEQFF.

This chain links TRBV4-1 with TRBJ2-5, with D perhaps TRBD1 (5 bases). V dropped 1 base and J dropped 11 bases, with 23 bases sitting between them. CDR1 is MGHRA and CDR2 is YSYEKL in the germline V gene. This CDR3 has 16 amino acids. CDR3 region: CASSQVLTKRPGPQYF. CDR3 coding DNA: TGCGCCAGCAGCCAAGTCCTTACAAAGCGCCCAGGGCCACAGTACTTC.

The genes are TRBV28 and TRBJ1-1, with unresolved D. The length of the CDR3 is 14 residues. Germline CDR1 reads MDHEN; CDR2 reads SYDVKM. The germline V and J ends were trimmed by 7 bases and 1 base, with 13 bases remaining between them. This chain's CDR3 is CASTLTRTNTEAFF. As DNA, the CDR3 is TGTGCCAGCACCTTAACCCGAACGAACACTGAAGCTTTCTTT.

This chain links TRBV7-2 with TRBJ1-1; TRBD1 aligns across 7 bases. The junction had 4 bases not matched to a gene; V was cut back by 1 base and J by 2 bases. Looked up from germline, CDR1 is SGHTA and CDR2 is FQGNSA. CDR3 length: 15 amino acids. The CDR3, as DNA: TGTGCCAGCAGCTTAGGCGACAGGGATAACACTGAAGCTTTCTTT. The encoded protein is CASSLGDRDNTEAFF.